This TCR beta chain was documented in a study of identical twins. Germline V gene sequence: CDR1 SGHVS, CDR2 FNYEAQ. The CDR3 is made up of 18 amino acids. Trimming took 3 bases from V and 6 from J; bases not matched to a gene: 15. Findings and limits, study-wide: Twins showed weaker excess sharing in their beta out-of-frame sequences. Abundant beta clonotypes from cord blood had fewer insertions, unlike memory repertoires, which showed none. Out-of-frame alpha sequences shared by twins were enriched for low generation probability.

TCRdb reprocessed the 5' RACE reads via MiXCR and lists one record per CDR3 protein. The sample has some 500,000 distinct CDR3 sequences; 14% are singletons. All of the donors were Caucasians in good health. This clonotype was found many times. Its antigen is not known. This sample also belongs to another study, concerning yellow fever vaccine responses in identical twins.

This receptor was identified in a woman under 30 in good health. The rearrangement joins TRBV7-6 to TRBJ2-1; 9 positions match TRBD1. Sequencing used CD4+ T cells sorted from blood. CDR3 sequence reads: CASSLPQGAMSPSNEQFF. For the CDR3, the DNA is TGTGCCAGCAGCTTGCCACAGGGGGCAATGAGTCCCTCCAATGAGCAGTTCTTC.